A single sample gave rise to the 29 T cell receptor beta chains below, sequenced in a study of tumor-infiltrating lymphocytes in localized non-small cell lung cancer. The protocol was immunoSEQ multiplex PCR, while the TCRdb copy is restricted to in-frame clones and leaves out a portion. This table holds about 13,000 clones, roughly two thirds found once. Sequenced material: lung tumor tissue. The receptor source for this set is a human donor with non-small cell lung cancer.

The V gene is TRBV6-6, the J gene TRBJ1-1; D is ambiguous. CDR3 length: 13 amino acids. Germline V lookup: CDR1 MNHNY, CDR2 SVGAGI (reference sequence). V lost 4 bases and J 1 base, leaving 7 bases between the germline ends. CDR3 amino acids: CASSFQENTEAFF. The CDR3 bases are TGTGCCAGCAGTTTTCAGGAGAACACTGAAGCTTTCTTT.

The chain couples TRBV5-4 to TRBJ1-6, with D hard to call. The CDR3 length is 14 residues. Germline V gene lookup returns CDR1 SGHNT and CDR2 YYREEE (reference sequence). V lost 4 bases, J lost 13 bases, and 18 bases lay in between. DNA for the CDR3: TGTGCCAGCAGCCACGAGACGGGATTTAGGCCCCTCCACTTT. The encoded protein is CASSHETGFRPLHF.

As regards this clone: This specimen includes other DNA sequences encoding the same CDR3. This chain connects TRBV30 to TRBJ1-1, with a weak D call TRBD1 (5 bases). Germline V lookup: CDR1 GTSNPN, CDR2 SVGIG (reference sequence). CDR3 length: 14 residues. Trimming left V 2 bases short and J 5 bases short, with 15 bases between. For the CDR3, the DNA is TGTGCCTGGAGTTCCCTCGGGGGTGGAACTGAAGCTTTCTTT. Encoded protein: CAWSSLGGGTEAFF.

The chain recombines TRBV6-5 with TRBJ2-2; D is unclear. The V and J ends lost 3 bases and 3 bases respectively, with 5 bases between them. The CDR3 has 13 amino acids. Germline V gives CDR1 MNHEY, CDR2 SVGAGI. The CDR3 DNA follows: TGTGCCAGCAGTTATTTGGACACCGGGGAGCTGTTTTTT. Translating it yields CASSYLDTGELFF.

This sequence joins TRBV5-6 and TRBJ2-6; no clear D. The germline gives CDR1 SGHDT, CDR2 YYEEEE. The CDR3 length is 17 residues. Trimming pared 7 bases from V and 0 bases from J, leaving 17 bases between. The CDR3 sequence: CASSTPDRVSGANVLTF. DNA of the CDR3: TGTGCCAGCTCAACACCGGACCGCGTCTCTGGGGCCAACGTCCTGACTTTC.

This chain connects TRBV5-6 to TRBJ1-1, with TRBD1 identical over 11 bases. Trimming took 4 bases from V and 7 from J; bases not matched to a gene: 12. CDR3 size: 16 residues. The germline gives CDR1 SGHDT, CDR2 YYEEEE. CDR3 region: CASSRWDRGRSSEAFF. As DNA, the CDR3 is TGTGCCAGCAGCCGATGGGACAGGGGGAGATCGAGTGAAGCTTTCTTT.

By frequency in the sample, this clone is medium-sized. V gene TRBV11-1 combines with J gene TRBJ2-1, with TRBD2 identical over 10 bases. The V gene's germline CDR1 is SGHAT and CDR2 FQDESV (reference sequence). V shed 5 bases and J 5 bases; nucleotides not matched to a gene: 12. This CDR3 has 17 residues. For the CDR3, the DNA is TGTGCCAGCAGCCTCCCTTCGGGGCTAGCGGGGGACAATGAGCAGTTCTTC. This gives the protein CASSLPSGLAGDNEQFF.

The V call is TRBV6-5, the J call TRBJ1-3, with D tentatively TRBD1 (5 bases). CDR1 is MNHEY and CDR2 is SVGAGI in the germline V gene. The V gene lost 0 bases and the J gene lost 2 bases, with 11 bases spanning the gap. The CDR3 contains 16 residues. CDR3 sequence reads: CASSYSNQGPGNTIYF. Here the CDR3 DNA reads TGTGCCAGCAGTTACTCGAACCAGGGCCCTGGAAACACCATATATTTT.

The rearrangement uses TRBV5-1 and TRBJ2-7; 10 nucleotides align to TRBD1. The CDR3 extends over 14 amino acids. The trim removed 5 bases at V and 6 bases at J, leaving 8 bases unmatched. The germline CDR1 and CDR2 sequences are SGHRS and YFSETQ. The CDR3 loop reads CASSLATGGAEQYF. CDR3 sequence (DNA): TGCGCCAGCAGTCTGGCGACAGGGGGCGCCGAGCAGTACTTC.

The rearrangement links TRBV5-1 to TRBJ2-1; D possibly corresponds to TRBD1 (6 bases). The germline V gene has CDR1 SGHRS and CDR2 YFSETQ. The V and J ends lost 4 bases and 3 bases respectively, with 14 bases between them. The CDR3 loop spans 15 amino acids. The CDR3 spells CASSRAQGLYNEQFF. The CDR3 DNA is TGCGCCAGCAGCCGGGCCCAGGGGCTCTACAATGAGCAGTTCTTC.

The CDR3 DNA sequence: TGTGCCAGCAGCCCCCGGGGGGCTGGGGCCAACGTCCTGACTTTC. Its protein is CASSPRGAGANVLTF. The V and J genes are TRBV7-2 and TRBJ2-6; 7 nucleotides match TRBD2. CDR1 and CDR2 from the germline V gene are SGHTA and FQGNSA. This CDR3 has 15 residues. With V trimmed by 5 bases and J by 2 bases, 3 bases remained unmatched.

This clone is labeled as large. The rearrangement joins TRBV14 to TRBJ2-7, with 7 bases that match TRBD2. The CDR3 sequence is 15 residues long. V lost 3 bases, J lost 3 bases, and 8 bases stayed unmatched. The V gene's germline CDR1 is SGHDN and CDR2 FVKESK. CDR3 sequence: CASSHLREYGYEQYF. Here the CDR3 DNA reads TGTGCCAGCAGCCATCTGCGGGAGTACGGCTACGAGCAGTACTTC.

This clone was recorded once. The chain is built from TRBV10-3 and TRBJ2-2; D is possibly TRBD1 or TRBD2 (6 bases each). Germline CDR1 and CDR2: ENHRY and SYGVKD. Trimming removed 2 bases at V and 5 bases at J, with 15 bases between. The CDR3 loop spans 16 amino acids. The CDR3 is CAISELGGSETGELFF. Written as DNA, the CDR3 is TGTGCCATCAGTGAGCTAGGGGGGAGCGAGACCGGGGAGCTGTTTTTT.

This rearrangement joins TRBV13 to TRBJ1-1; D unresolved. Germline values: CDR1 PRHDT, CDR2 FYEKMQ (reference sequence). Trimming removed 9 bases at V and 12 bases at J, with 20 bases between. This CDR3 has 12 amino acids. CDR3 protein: CASPQLDKRTFF. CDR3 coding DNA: TGTGCCAGTCCGCAGTTAGACAAGCGGACTTTCTTT. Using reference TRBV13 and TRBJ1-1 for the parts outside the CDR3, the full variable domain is AAGVIQSPRHLIKEKRETATLKCYPIPRHDTVYWYQQGPGQDPQFLISFYEKMQSDKGSIPDRFSAQQFSDYHSELNMSSLELGDSALYFCASPQLDKRTFFGQGTRLTVV.

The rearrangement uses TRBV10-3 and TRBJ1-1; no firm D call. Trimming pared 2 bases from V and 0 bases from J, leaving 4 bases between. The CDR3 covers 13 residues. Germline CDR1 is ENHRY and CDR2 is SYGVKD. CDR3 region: CAISEIMNTEAFF. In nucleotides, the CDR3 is TGTGCCATCAGTGAGATTATGAACACTGAAGCTTTCTTT.

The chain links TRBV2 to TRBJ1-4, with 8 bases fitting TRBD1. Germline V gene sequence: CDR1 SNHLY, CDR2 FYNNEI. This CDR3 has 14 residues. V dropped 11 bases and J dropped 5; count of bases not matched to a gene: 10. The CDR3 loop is CAGHRGTGNEKLFF. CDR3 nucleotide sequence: TGTGCCGGTCATCGGGGGACAGGCAATGAAAAACTGTTTTTT.

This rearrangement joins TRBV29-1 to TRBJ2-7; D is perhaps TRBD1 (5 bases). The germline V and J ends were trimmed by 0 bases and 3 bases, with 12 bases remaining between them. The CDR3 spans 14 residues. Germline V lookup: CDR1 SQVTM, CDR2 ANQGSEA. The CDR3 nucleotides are TGCAGCGTTGAAGATCCGGACAAAGACTACGAGCAGTACTTC. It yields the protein CSVEDPDKDYEQYF.

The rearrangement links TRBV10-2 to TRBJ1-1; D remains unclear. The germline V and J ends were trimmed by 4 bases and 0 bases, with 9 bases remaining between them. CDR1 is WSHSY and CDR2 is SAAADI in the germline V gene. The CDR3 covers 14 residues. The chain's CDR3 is CASSGSVMNTEAFF. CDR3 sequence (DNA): TGCGCCAGCAGTGGTTCGGTCATGAACACTGAAGCTTTCTTT.

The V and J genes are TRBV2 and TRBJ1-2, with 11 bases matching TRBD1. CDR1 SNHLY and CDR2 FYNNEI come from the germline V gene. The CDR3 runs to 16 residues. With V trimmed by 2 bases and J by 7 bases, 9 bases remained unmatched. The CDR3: CASSEYGTGGLGGYTF. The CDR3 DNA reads TGTGCCAGCAGTGAATATGGGACAGGGGGTCTCGGTGGCTACACCTTC.

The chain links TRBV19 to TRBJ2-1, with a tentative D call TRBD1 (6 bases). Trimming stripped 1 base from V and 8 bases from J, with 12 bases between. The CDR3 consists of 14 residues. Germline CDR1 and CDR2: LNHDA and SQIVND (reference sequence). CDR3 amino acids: CASSIAGTGYEQFF. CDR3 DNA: TGTGCCAGTAGTATAGCGGGCACAGGGTATGAGCAGTTCTTC. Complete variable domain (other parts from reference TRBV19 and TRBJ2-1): DGGITQSPKYLFRKEGQNVTLSCEQNLNHDAMYWYRQDPGQGLRLIYYSQIVNDFQKGDIAEGYSVSREKKESFPLTVTSAQKNPTAFYLCASSIAGTGYEQFFGPGTRLTVL.

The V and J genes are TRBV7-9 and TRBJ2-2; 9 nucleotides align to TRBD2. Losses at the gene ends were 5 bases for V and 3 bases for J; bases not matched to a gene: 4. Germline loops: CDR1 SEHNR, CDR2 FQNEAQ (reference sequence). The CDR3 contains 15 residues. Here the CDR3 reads CASSATSGYTGELFF. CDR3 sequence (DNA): TGTGCCAGCAGCGCGACTAGCGGTTACACCGGGGAGCTGTTTTTT.

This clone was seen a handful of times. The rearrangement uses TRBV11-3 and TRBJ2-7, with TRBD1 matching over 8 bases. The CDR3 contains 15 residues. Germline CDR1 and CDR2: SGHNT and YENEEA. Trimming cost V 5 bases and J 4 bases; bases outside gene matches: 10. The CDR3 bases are TGTGCCAGCAGCGAACAGGGGGGCCTCTCTTACGAGCAGTACTTC. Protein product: CASSEQGGLSYEQYF.

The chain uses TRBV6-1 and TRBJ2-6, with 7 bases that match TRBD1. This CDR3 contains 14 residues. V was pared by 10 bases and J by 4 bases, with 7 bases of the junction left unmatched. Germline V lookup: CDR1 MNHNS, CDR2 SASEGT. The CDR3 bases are TGTGCCACCGGGACAGAGCGGGGGGCCAACGTCCTGACTTTC. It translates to CATGTERGANVLTF.

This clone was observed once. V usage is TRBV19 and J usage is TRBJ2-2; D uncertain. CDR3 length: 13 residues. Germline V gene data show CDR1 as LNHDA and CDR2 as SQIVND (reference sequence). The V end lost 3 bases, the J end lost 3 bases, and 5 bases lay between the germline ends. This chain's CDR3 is CASSIRDTGELFF. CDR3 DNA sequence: TGTGCCAGTAGTATCCGTGACACCGGGGAGCTGTTTTTT. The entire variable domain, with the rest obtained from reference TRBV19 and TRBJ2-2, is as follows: DGGITQSPKYLFRKEGQNVTLSCEQNLNHDAMYWYRQDPGQGLRLIYYSQIVNDFQKGDIAEGYSVSREKKESFPLTVTSAQKNPTAFYLCASSIRDTGELFFGEGSRLTVL.

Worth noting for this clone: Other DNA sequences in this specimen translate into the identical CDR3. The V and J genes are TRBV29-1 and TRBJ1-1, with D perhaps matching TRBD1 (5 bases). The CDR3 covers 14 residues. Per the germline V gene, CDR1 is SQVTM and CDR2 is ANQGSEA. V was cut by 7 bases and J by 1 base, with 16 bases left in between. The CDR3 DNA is TGCAGCGCCTCAACCGGGACGGCGAACACTGAAGCTTTCTTT. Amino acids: CSASTGTANTEAFF.

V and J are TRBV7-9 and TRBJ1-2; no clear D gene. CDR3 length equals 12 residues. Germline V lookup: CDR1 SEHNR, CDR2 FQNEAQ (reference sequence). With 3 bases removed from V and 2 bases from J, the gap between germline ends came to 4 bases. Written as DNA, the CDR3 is TGTGCCAGCAGCTTCTCCAACTATGGCTACACCTTC. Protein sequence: CASSFSNYGYTF.

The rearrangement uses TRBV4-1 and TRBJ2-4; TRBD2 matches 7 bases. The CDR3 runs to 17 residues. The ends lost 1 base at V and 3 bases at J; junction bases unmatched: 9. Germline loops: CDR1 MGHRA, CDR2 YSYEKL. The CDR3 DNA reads TGCGCCAGCAGCCAAGCCCCCGGGGGGAGAGGCAAAAACATTCAGTACTTC. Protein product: CASSQAPGGRGKNIQYF.

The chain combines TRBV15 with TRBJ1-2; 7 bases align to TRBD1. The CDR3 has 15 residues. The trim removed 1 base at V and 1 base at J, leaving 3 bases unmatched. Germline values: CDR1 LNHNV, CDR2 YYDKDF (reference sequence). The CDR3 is CATSRGQGDNYGYTF. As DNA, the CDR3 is TGTGCCACCAGCAGAGGACAGGGTGATAACTATGGCTACACCTTC.

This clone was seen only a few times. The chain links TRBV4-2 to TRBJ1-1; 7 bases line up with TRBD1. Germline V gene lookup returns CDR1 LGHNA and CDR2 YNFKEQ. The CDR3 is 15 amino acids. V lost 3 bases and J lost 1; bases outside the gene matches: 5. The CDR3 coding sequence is TGTGCCAGCAGCCAGATACAGGGGACGAACACTGAAGCTTTCTTT. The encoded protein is CASSQIQGTNTEAFF.